This TCR beta chain is from a study of OX40 agonist ivuxolimab in advanced cancers. This CDR3 spans 13 amino acids. The V gene's germline CDR1 is SGHVS and CDR2 FNYEAQ. Trimming took 5 bases from V and 4 from J, leaving 11 bases between them. Produced via immunoSEQ multiplex PCR; TCRdb's table is partial and in-frame only. The data show tens of thousands of clones, approximately 87% seen once. Material: CD4+ or CD8+ T cells sorted from blood, obtained in a trial of the OX40 agonist ivuxolimab. This sequence was found in an adult with an advanced solid tumor such as melanoma, head and neck, liver or kidney cancer. This chain uses TRBV7-6 with TRBJ1-2, with D hard to call. CDR3 loop: CASSPPRIYGYTF. The CDR3 nucleotides read TGTGCCAGCAGCCCGCCCCGGATCTATGGCTACACCTTC.